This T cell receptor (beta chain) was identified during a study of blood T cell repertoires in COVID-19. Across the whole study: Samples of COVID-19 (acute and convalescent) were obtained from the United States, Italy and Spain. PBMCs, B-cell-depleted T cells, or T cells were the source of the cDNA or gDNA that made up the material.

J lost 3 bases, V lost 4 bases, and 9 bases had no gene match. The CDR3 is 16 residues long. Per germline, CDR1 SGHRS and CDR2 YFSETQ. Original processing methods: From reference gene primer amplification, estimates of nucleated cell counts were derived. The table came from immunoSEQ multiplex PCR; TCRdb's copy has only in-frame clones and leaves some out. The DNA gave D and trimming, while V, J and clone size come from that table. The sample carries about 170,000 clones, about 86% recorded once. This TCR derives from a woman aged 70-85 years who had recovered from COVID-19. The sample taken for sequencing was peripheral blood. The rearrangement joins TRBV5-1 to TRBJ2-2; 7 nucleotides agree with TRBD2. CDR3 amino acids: CASSRGDYGDTGELFF. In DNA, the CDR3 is TGCGCCAGCAGCCGGGGGGACTATGGGGACACCGGGGAGCTGTTTTTT.